This TCR beta chain was profiled in a study of blood T cell repertoires in COVID-19. Study information: From the United States, Italy and Spain came samples of acute and convalescent COVID-19. In each case, the material was cDNA or gDNA derived from T cells, B-cell-depleted T cells, or PBMCs.

This clone was detected a few times. Only in-frame clones appear in the TCRdb table, and some are missing; sequencing was by immunoSEQ multiplex PCR. The sample contains some 250,000 clones, 82% of which appear only once. Germline V gives CDR1 LGHNA, CDR2 YNFKEQ. J gave up 4 bases and V 5 bases, and 7 bases lay outside the gene matches. CDR3 length: 15 amino acids. The clonotype was recovered from a woman aged 18-29 years with acute or convalescent COVID-19. The chain couples TRBV4-2 to TRBJ1-3; TRBD1 aligns across 8 bases. The sequenced sample consisted of peripheral blood. The CDR3 DNA sequence: TGTGCCAGCAGCGCAGACAGGGGTAACGGAAACACCATATATTTT. Translating gives CASSADRGNGNTIYF.